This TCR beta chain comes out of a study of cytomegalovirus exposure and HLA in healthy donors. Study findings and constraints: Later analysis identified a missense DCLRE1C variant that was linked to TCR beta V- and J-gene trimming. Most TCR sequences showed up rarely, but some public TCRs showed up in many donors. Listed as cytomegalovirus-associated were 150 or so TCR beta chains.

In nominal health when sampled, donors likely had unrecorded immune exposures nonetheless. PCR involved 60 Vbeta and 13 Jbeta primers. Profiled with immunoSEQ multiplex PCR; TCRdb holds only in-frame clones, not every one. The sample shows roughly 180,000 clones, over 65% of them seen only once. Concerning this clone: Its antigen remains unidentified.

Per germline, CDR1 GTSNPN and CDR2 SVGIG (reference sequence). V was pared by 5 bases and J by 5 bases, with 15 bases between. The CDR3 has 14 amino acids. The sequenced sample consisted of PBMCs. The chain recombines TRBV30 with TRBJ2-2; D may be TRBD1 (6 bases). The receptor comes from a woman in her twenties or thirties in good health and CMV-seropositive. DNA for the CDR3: TGTGCCTGGCATTACAGGGCCCGAACCGGGGAGCTGTTTTTT. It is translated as CAWHYRARTGELFF.